One sample yielded the 13 T cell receptor beta chains listed below, sequenced in a study of shared clonotypes between healthy human individuals. The method was immunoSEQ multiplex PCR; TCRdb's version includes in-frame clones alone and lacks a portion of them. The sample has approximately 2.5 million clones, 93% seen once. The sample consisted of naive CD4+ T cells from PBMCs. This sample's subset: CD45RA+ positively selected. The receptor set was obtained from a young man in good health. Some clones in this sample may be carry-over from other donors' samples.

The chain's CDR3 is CASSEERPEYGDEQFF. As DNA, the CDR3 is TGTGCCAGCAGTGAAGAAAGGCCGGAGTATGGCGATGAGCAGTTCTTC. This chain joins TRBV2 and TRBJ2-1; no reliable D call. The germline gives CDR1 SNHLY, CDR2 FYNNEI. The V end was cut by 1 base, the J end by 8 bases, with 18 bases between. CDR3 size: 16 residues. Together with reference TRBV2 and TRBJ2-1, the CDR3 gives the full variable domain: EPEVTQTPSHQVTQMGQEVILRCVPISNHLYFYWYRQILGQKVEFLVSFYNNEISEKSEIFDDQFSVERPDGSNFTLKIRSTKLEDSAMYFCASSEERPEYGDEQFFGPGTRLTVL.

The chain links TRBV28 to TRBJ2-5; D call uncertain. The CDR3 extends over 11 amino acids. V lost 7 bases to trimming and J lost 1 base, with 4 bases between them. Per the germline V gene, CDR1 is MDHEN and CDR2 is SYDVKM. The CDR3: CASKFQETQYF. The CDR3 coding sequence is TGTGCCAGCAAATTCCAAGAGACCCAGTACTTC.

The chain has TRBV7-9 and TRBJ2-5, with 8 bases fitting TRBD1. The CDR3 is 13 residues long. Germline values: CDR1 SEHNR, CDR2 FQNEAQ (reference sequence). Trimming at V came to 6 bases and at J to 5 bases, leaving 5 bases not matched to a gene. CDR3 protein: CASSDRGEETQYF. The CDR3 region has the DNA TGTGCCAGCAGTGACAGGGGCGAGGAGACCCAGTACTTC.

This clone was picked up one time. The chain recombines TRBV28 with TRBJ2-5, with D possibly TRBD2 on 5 matching bases. V was shortened by 6 bases and J by 5 bases, with 19 bases between the two germline ends. This CDR3 contains 15 residues. Germline lookup yields CDR1 MDHEN and CDR2 SYDVKM. In nucleotides, the CDR3 is TGTGCCAGCAGACCTGCCGGAGGTGCGGAGGAGACCCAGTACTTC. This encodes CASRPAGGAEETQYF.

The chain uses TRBV6-7 and TRBJ2-1, with D maybe TRBD2 (6 bases). Being an ORF, TRBV6-7 has a function that is uncertain. CDR3 length: 17 residues. Trimming removed 6 bases from V and 0 bases from J, with 18 bases in between. CDR3 sequence: CASSPFSGKSSYNEQFF. CDR3 DNA sequence: TGTGCCAGCAGCCCCTTTAGCGGAAAATCCTCCTACAATGAGCAGTTCTTC.

The chain uses TRBV7-6 and TRBJ2-3, with 10 bases fitting TRBD1. CDR1 and CDR2 from the germline V gene are SGHVS and FNYEAQ. The CDR3 spans 16 residues. The V segment lost 5 bases and the J segment 6 bases; nucleotides outside the gene matches: 11. In DNA, the CDR3 is TGTGCCAGCAGCCGATGGACAGGGGGGGTAGGGGATACGCAGTATTTT. Encoded protein: CASSRWTGGVGDTQYF.

The rearrangement links TRBV5-5 to TRBJ1-4; 10 positions agree with TRBD1. Germline V CDR1 and CDR2: SGHKS, YYEKEE (reference sequence). V was clipped by 4 bases and J by 7 bases; unmatched bases: 4. This CDR3 is built from 14 residues. The CDR3 DNA sequence: TGTGCCAGCAGCCGGGACAGGGGCGGTGAAAAACTGTTTTTT. Residues: CASSRDRGGEKLFF. Together with reference TRBV5-5 and TRBJ1-4, the CDR3 gives the full variable domain: DAGVTQSPTHLIKTRGQQVTLRCSPISGHKSVSWYQQVLGQGPQFIFQYYEKEERGRGNFPDRFSARQFPNYSSELNVNALLLGDSALYLCASSRDRGGEKLFFGSGTQLSVL.

This clone came up once. The chain carries TRBV7-8 and TRBJ1-4; TRBD1 agrees at 10 bases. The CDR3 loop spans 17 amino acids. The germline V gene has CDR1 SGHVS and CDR2 FQNEAQ. The junction had 6 bases not matched to a gene; V was cut back by 0 bases and J by 5 bases. In DNA form, the CDR3 reads TGTGCCAGCAGCTTAGCGGGTCGGGGACAGGGGAATGAAAAACTGTTTTTT. It is translated as CASSLAGRGQGNEKLFF.

The V gene is TRBV13, the J gene TRBJ2-3, with 10 bases lining up with TRBD1. CDR1 PRHDT and CDR2 FYEKMQ come from the germline V gene (reference sequence). The trim removed 5 bases at V and 4 bases at J, leaving 12 bases unmatched. CDR3 length equals 17 residues. CDR3 protein: CASSPGQGIFQADTQYF. DNA of the CDR3: TGTGCCAGCAGCCCGGGACAGGGGATATTTCAGGCAGATACGCAGTATTTT.

The chain carries TRBV5-1 and TRBJ2-1; 16 bases map to TRBD2. CDR1 is SGHRS and CDR2 is YFSETQ in the germline V gene. There are 18 residues in the CDR3. J was trimmed by 10 bases and V by 4 bases; bases with no gene match: 14. The CDR3 loop is CASSLYVDPGLAGGEQFF. For the CDR3, the DNA is TGCGCCAGCAGCCTATATGTTGATCCGGGACTAGCGGGAGGGGAGCAGTTCTTC.

This sequence joins TRBV7-2 and TRBJ2-2; either TRBD1 or TRBD2 may supply D (5 bases each). CDR3 length: 13 amino acids. The V end lost 5 bases, the J end lost 7 bases, and 11 bases lay between the germline ends. Germline V gene data show CDR1 as SGHTA and CDR2 as FQGNSA. The CDR3 region has the DNA TGTGCCAGCAGCGCCAGTGGGGGCGGGGAGCTGTTTTTT. Residues: CASSASGGGELFF. Filled out from reference TRBV7-2 and TRBJ2-2, the complete variable domain reads GAGVSQSPSNKVTEKGKDVELRCDPISGHTALYWYRQSLGQGLEFLIYFQGNSAPDKSGLPSDRFSAERTGGSVSTLTIQRTQQEDSAVYLCASSASGGGELFFGEGSRLTVL.

The chain couples TRBV11-2 to TRBJ2-5; D may correspond to TRBD1 or TRBD2 (5 bases each). The germline gives CDR1 SGHAT, CDR2 FQNNGV. With 1 base removed from V and 2 bases from J, the gap between germline ends came to 14 bases. This CDR3 has 16 amino acids. The CDR3 is CASSLGAPGPQETQYF. CDR3 DNA: TGTGCCAGCAGCTTAGGGGCACCGGGACCTCAAGAGACCCAGTACTTC.

The chain combines TRBV9 with TRBJ1-3; unclear D gene. Trimming cost V 2 bases and J 4 bases, with 10 bases left between them. This CDR3 is 14 amino acids long. Germline values: CDR1 SGDLS, CDR2 YYNGEE. The CDR3 reads CASSVKVSGNTIYF. The CDR3 nucleotides read TGTGCCAGCAGCGTTAAGGTGTCGGGAAACACCATATATTTT. Supplemented by reference TRBV9 and TRBJ1-3, the full variable domain reads DSGVTQTPKHLITATGQRVTLRCSPRSGDLSVYWYQQSLDQGLQFLIQYYNGEERAKGNILERFSAQQFPDLHSELNLSSLELGDSALYFCASSVKVSGNTIYFGEGSWLTVV.